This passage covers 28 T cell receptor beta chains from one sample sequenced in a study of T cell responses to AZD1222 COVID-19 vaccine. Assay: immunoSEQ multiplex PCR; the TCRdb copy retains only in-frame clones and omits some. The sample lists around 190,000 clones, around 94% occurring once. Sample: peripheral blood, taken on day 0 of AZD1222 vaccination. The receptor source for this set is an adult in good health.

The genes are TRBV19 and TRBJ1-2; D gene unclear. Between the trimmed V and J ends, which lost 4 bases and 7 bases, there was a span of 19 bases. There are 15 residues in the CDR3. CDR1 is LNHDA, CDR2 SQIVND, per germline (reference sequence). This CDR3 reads CASSSYAGLGSGYTF. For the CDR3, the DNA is TGTGCCAGTAGTAGTTATGCTGGTTTAGGAAGTGGCTACACCTTC. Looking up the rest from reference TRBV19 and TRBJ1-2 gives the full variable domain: DGGITQSPKYLFRKEGQNVTLSCEQNLNHDAMYWYRQDPGQGLRLIYYSQIVNDFQKGDIAEGYSVSREKKESFPLTVTSAQKNPTAFYLCASSSYAGLGSGYTFGSGTRLTVV.

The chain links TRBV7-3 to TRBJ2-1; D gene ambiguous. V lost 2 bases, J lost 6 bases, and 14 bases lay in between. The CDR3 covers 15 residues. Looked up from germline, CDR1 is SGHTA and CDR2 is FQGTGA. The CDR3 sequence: CASSLGPGGSNEQFF. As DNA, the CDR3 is TGTGCCAGCAGCTTAGGGCCCGGCGGCAGCAATGAGCAGTTCTTC.

The CDR3 spells CASSVGVGTVYEQYF. DNA of the CDR3: TGTGCCAGCAGCGTAGGTGTCGGGACAGTCTACGAGCAGTACTTC. V gene TRBV9 combines with J gene TRBJ2-7; 7 bases agree with TRBD1. The germline gives CDR1 SGDLS, CDR2 YYNGEE. This CDR3 is 15 amino acids long. The trim removed 0 bases at V and 3 bases at J, leaving 6 bases unmatched.

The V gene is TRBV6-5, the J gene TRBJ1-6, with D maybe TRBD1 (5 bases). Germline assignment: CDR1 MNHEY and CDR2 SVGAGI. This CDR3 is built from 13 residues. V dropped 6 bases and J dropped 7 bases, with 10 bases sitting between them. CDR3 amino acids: CASSRGENSPLHF. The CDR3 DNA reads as TGTGCCAGCAGCAGAGGGGAGAATTCACCCCTCCACTTT.

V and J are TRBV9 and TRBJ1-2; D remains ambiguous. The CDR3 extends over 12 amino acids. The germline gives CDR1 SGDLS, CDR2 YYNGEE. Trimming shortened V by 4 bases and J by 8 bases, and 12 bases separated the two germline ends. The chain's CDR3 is CASSTPEWGYTF. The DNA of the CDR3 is TGTGCCAGCAGCACTCCCGAGTGGGGCTACACCTTC.

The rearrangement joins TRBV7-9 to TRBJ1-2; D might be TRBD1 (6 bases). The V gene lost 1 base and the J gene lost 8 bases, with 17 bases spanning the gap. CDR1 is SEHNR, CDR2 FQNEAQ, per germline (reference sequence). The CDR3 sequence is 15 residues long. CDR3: CASSLGGRDIEGYTF. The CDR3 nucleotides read TGTGCCAGCAGCTTAGGGGGCCGGGACATTGAGGGCTACACCTTC.

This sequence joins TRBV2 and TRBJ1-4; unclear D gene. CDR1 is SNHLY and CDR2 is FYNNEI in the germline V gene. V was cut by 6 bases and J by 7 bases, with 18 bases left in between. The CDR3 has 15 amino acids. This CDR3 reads CASRYRWTEGEKLFF. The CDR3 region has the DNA TGTGCCAGCAGATACCGGTGGACCGAGGGTGAAAAACTGTTTTTT. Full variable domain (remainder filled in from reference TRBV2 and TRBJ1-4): EPEVTQTPSHQVTQMGQEVILRCVPISNHLYFYWYRQILGQKVEFLVSFYNNEISEKSEIFDDQFSVERPDGSNFTLKIRSTKLEDSAMYFCASRYRWTEGEKLFFGSGTQLSVL.

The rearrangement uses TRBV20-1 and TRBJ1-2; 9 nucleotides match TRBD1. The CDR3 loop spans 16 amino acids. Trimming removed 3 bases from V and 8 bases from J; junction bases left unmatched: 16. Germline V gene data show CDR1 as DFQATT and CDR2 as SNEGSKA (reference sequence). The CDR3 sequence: CSASSGTGLGSRGYTF. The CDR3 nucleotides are TGCAGTGCTAGTTCCGGGACAGGGCTGGGATCCCGGGGCTACACCTTC.

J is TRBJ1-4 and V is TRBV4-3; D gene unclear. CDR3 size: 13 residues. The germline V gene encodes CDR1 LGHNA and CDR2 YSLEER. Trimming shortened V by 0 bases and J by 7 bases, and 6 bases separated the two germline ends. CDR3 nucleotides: TGCGCCAGCAGCCAAGATGTGGCTGAAAAACTGTTTTTT. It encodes CASSQDVAEKLFF.

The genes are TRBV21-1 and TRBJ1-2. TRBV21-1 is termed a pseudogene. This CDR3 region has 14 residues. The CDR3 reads CASSLQGGLYGYTF. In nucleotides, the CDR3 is TGTGCCAGCAGCCTTCAGGGGGGACTATATGGCTACACCTTC.

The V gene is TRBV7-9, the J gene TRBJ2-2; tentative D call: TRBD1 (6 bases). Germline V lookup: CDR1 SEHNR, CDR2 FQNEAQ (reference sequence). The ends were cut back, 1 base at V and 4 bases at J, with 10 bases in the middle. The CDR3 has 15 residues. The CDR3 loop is CASSLGGHSTGELFF. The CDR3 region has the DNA TGTGCCAGCAGCTTAGGGGGACACTCCACCGGGGAGCTGTTTTTT.

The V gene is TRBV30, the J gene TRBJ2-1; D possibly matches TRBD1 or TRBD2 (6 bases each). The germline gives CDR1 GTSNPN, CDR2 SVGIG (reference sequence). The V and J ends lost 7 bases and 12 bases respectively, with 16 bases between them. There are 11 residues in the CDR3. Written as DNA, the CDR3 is TGTGCCTACACGGGGGCTCGGGGGCAGTTCTTC. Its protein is CAYTGARGQFF.

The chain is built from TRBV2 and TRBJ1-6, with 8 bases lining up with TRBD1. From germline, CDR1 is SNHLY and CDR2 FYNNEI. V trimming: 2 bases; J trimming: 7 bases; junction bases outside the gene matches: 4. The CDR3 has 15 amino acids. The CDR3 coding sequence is TGTGCCAGCAGTGAAAGACAGGGGACGAATTCACCCCTCCACTTT. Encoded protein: CASSERQGTNSPLHF.

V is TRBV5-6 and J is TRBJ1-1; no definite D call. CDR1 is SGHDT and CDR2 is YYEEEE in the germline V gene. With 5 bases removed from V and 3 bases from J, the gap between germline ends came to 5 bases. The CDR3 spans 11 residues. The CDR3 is CASSSYTEAFF. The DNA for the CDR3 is TGTGCCAGCAGTTCCTACACTGAAGCTTTCTTT.

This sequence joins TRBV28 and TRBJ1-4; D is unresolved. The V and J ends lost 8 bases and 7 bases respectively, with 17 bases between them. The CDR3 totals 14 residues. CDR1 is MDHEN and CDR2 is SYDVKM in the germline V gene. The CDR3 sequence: CASPPRQSGEKLFF. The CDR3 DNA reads TGTGCCAGCCCCCCTCGGCAATCGGGTGAAAAACTGTTTTTT.

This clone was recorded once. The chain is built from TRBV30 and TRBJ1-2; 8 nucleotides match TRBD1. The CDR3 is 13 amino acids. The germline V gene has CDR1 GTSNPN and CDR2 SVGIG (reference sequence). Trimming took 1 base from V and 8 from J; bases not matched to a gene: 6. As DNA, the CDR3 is TGTGCCTGGAGTGCAGGGGGCGTACGGGGCTACACCTTC. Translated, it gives CAWSAGGVRGYTF.

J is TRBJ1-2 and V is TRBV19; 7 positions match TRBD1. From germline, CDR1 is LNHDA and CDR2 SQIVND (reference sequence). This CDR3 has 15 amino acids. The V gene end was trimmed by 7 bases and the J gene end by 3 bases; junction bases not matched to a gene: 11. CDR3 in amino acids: CASTKIQGTDYGYTF. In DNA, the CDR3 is TGTGCCAGTACTAAGATACAGGGGACGGACTATGGCTACACCTTC.

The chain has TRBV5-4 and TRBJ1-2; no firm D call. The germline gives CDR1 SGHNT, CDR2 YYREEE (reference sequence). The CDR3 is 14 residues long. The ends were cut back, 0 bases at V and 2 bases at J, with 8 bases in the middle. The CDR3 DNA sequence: TGTGCCAGCAGCTTGGAGCCAGACAACTATGGCTACACCTTC. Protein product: CASSLEPDNYGYTF.

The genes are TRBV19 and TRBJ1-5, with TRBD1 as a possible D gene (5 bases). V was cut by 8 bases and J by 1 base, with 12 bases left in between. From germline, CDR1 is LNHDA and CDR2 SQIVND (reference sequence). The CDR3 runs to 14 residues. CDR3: CASAGTASNQPQHF. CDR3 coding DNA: TGTGCCAGTGCCGGGACGGCAAGCAATCAGCCCCAGCATTTT.

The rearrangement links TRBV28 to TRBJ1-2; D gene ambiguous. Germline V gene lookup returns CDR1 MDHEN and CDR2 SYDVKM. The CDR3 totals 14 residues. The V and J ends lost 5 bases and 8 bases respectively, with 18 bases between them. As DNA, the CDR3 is TGTGCCAGCAGTCCCCCCCCGTCCCCTCAGGGCTACACCTTC. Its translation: CASSPPPSPQGYTF.

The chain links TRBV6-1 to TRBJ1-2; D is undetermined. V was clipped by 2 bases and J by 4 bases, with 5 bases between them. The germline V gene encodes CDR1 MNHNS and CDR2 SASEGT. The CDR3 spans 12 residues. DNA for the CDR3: TGTGCCAGCAGTGAATTGGGCTATGGCTACACCTTC. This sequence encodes CASSELGYGYTF.

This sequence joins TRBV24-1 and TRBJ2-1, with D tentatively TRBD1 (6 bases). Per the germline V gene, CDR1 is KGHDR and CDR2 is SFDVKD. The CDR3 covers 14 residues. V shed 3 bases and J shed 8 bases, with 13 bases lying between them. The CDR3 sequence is CATSDLGTIDEQFF. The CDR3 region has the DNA TGTGCCACCAGTGATCTCGGGACAATCGATGAGCAGTTCTTC.

CDR3 loop: CASSKGAGSSYNSPLHF. CDR3 DNA: TGTGCCAGTAGCAAAGGTGCGGGATCGAGTTATAATTCACCCCTCCACTTT. The chain has TRBV19 and TRBJ1-6; unclear D gene. The CDR3 runs to 17 residues. V was shortened by 6 bases and J by 4 bases, with 19 bases between the two germline ends. Looked up from germline, CDR1 is LNHDA and CDR2 is SQIVND (reference sequence).

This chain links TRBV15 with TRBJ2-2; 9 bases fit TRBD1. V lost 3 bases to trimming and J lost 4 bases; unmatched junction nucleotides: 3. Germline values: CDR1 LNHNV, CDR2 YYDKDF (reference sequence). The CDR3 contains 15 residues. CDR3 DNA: TGTGCCACCAGCAGGACACAGGGGGCCACCGGGGAGCTGTTTTTT. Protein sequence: CATSRTQGATGELFF. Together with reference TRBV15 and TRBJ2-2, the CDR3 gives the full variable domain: DAMVIQNPRYQVTQFGKPVTLSCSQTLNHNVMYWYQQKSSQAPKLLFHYYDKDFNNEADTPDNFQSRRPNTSFCFLDIRSPGLGDTAMYLCATSRTQGATGELFFGEGSRLTVL.

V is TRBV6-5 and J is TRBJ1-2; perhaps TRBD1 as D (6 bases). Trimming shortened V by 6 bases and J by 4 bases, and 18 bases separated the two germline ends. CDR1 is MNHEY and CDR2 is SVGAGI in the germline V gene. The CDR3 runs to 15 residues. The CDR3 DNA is TGTGCCAGCAGCCTCGCTTCAGGGGCGGTCTATGGCTACACCTTC. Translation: CASSLASGAVYGYTF.

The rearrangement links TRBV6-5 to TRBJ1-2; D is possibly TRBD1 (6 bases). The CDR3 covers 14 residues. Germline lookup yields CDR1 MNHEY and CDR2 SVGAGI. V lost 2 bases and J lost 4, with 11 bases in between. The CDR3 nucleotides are TGTGCCAGCAGTTACGGGGGCCGGGGCTATGGCTACACCTTC. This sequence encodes CASSYGGRGYGYTF.

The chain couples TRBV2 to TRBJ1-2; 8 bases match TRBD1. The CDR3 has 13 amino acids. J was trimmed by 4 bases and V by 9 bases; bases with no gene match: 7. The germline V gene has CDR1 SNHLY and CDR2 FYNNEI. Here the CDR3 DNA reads TGTGCCAGAAGTCCCGGGACAGGCTATGGCTACACCTTC. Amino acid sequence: CARSPGTGYGYTF.

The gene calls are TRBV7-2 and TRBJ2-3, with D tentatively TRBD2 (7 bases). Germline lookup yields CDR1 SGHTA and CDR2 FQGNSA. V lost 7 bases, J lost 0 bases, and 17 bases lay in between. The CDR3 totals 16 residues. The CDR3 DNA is TGTGCCAGCACCGCGGAACGGGGGGCAAGCACAGATACGCAGTATTTT. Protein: CASTAERGASTDTQYF.